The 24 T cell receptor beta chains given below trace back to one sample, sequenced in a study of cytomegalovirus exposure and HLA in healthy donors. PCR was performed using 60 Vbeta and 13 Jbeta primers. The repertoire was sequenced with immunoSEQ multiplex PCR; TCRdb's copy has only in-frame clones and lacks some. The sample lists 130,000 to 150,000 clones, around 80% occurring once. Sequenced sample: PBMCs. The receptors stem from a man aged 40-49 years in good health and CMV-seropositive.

CDR3 DNA: TGTGCCAGCAGCTTACGCGCCGGACAGGGTAATGAAAAACTGTTTTTT. This sequence encodes CASSLRAGQGNEKLFF. The genes are TRBV11-2 and TRBJ1-4; 8 nucleotides agree with TRBD1. The CDR3 length is 16 residues. Germline V gives CDR1 SGHAT, CDR2 FQNNGV. With V trimmed by 2 bases and J by 4 bases, 6 bases remained unmatched.

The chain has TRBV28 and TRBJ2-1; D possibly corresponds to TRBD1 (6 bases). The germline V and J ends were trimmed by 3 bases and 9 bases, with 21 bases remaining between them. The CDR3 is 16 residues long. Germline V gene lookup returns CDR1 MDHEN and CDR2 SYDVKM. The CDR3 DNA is TGTGCCAGCAGTTTCTCAGACACCCCAGGGGTAGGTGAGCAGTTCTTC. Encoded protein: CASSFSDTPGVGEQFF.

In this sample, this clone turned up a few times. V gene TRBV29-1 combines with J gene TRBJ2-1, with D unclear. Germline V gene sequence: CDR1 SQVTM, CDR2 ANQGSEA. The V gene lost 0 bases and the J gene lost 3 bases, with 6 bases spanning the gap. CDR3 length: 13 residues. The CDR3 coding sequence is TGCAGCGTTGAAGACGCAGTCTACAATGAGCAGTTCTTC. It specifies CSVEDAVYNEQFF.

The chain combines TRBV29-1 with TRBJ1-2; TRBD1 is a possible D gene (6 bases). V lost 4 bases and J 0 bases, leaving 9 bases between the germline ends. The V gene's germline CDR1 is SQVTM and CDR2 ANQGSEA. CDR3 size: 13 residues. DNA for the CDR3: TGCAGCGTTGGACAGGCAGCTAACTATGGCTACACCTTC. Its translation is CSVGQAANYGYTF.

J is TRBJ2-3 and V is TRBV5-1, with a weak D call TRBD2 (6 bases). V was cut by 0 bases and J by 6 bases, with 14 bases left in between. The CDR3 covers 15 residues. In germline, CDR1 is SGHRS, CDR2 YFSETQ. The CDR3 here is CASSLALAGGDTQYF. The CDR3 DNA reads TGCGCCAGCAGCTTGGCACTAGCTGGGGGGGATACGCAGTATTTT.

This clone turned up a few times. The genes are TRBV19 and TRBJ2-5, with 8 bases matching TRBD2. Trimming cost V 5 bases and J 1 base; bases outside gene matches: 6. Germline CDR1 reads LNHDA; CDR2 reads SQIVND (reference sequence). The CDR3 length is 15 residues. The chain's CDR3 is CASSPGGAPQETQYF. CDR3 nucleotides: TGTGCCAGTAGTCCGGGGGGGGCACCCCAAGAGACCCAGTACTTC.

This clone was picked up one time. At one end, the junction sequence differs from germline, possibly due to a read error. This CDR3 reads CATSIRRATNIQYF. Written as DNA, the CDR3 is TGTGCCACCAGCATTAGGAGGGCCACAAACATTCAGTACTTC. The chain has TRBV15 and TRBJ2-4, with TRBD2 as a possible D gene (6 bases). Germline assignment: CDR1 LNHNV and CDR2 YYDKDF (reference sequence). CDR3 length equals 14 residues.

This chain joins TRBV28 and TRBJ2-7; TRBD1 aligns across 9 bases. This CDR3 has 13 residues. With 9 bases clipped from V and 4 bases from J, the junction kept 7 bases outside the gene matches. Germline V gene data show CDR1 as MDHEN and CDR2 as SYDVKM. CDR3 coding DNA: TGTGCCAGTGGGACAGGGCCCTTGTACGAGCAGTACTTC. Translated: CASGTGPLYEQYF.

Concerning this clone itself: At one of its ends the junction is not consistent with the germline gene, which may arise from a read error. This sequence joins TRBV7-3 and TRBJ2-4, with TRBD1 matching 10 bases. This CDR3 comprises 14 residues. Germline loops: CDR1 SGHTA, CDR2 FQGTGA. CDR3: CASSATGGKDIQYF. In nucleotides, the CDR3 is TGTGCCAGCAGCGCGACAGGGGGCAAAGACATTCAGTACTTC.

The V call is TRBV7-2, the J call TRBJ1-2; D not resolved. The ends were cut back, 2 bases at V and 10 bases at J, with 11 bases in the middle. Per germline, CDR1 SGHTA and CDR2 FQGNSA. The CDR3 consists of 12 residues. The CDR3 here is CASSLSGLHYTF. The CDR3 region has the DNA TGTGCCAGCAGCTTAAGTGGCTTACACTACACCTTC.

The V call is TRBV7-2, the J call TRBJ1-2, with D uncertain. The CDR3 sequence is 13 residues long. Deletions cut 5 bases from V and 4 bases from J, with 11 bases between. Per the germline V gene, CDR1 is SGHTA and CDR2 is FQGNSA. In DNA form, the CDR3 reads TGTGCCAGCAGCCCAGGAATTTCCTATGGCTACACCTTC. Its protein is CASSPGISYGYTF.

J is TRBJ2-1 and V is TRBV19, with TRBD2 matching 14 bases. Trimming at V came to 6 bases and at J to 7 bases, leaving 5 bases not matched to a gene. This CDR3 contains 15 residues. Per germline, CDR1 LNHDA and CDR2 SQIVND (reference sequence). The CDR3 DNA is TGTGCCAGTAGCATGACTAGCGGGAGGGTTAATGAGCAGTTCTTC. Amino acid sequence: CASSMTSGRVNEQFF.

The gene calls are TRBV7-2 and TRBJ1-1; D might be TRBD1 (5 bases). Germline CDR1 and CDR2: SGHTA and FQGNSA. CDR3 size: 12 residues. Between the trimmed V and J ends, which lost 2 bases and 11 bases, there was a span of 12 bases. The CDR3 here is CASSLQGSGAFF. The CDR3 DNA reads TGTGCCAGCAGCTTACAGGGTTCTGGGGCTTTCTTT. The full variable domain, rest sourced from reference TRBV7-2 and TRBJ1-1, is GAGVSQSPSNKVTEKGKDVELRCDPISGHTALYWYRQSLGQGLEFLIYFQGNSAPDKSGLPSDRFSAERTGGSVSTLTIQRTQQEDSAVYLCASSLQGSGAFFGQGTRLTVV.

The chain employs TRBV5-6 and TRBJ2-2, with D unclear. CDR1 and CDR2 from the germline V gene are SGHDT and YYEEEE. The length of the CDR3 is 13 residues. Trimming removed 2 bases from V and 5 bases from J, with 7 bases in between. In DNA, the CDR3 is TGTGCCAGCAGCTTTCTTCGGACCGGGGAGCTGTTTTTT. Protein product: CASSFLRTGELFF.

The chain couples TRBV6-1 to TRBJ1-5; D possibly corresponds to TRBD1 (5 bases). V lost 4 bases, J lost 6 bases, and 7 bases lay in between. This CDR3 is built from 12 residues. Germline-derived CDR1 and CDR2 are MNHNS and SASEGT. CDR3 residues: CASSVGVQPQHF. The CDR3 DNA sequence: TGTGCCAGCAGTGTAGGGGTTCAGCCCCAGCATTTT.

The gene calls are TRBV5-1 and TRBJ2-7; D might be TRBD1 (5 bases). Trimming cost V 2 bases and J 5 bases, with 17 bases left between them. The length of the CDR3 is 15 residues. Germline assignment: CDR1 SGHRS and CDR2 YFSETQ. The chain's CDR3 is CASSLQRQYADEQYF. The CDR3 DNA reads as TGCGCCAGCAGCTTACAACGACAGTATGCGGACGAGCAGTACTTC.

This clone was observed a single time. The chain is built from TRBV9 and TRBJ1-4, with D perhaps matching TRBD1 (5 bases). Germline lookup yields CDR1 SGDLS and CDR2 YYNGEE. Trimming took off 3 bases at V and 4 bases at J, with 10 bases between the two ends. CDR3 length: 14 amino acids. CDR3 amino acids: CASSGGGDNEKLFF. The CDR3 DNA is TGTGCCAGCAGCGGCGGGGGGGATAATGAAAAACTGTTTTTT.

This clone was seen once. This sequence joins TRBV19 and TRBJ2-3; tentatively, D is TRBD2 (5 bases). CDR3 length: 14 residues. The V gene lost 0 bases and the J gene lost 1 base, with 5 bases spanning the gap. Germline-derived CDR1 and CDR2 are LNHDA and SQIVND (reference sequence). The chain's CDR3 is CASSIERGTDTQYF. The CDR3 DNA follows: TGTGCCAGTAGTATAGAGCGGGGCACAGATACGCAGTATTTT.

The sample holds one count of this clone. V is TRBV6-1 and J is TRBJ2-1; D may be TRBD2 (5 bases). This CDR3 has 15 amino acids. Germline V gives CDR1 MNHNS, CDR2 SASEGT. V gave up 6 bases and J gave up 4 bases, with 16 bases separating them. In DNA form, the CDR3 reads TGTGCCAGCAGGAGTCTCCGGGATTCTTACAATGAGCAGTTCTTC. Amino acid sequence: CASRSLRDSYNEQFF.

Here the CDR3 reads CASGLGTSAYNEQFF. CDR3 bases: TGTGCCAGCGGCCTCGGGACTAGCGCCTACAATGAGCAGTTCTTC. V is TRBV27 and J is TRBJ2-1; 10 nucleotides match TRBD2. The V gene end was trimmed by 8 bases and the J gene end by 2 bases; junction bases not matched to a gene: 6. This CDR3 spans 15 amino acids. Looked up from germline, CDR1 is MNHEY and CDR2 is SMNVEV (reference sequence).

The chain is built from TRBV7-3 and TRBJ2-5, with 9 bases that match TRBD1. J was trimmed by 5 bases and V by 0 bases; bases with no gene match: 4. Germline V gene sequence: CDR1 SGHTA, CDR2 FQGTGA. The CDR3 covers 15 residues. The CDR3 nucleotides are TGTGCCAGCAGCTTAACGGGACAGGGAGTCGAGACCCAGTACTTC. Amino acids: CASSLTGQGVETQYF.

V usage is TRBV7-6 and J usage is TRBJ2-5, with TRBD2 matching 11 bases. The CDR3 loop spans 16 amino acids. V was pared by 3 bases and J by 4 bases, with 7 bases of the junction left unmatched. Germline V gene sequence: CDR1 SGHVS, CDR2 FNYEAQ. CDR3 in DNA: TGTGCCAGCAGCTTTTTGGGGACTAGCGGCACAGAGACCCAGTACTTC. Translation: CASSFLGTSGTETQYF.

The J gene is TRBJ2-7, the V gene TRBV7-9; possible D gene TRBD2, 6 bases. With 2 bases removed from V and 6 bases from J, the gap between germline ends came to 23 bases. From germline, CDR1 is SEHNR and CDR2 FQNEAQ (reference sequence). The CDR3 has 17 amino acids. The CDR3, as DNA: TGTGCCAGCAGCTTAAGGTTAATCGCAGTGGAGGGAGCCGAGCAGTACTTC. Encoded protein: CASSLRLIAVEGAEQYF.

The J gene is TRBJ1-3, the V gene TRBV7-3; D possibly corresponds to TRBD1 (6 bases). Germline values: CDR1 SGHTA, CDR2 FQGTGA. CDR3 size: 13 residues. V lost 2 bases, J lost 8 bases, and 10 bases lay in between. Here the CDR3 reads CASSLGPGDTIYF. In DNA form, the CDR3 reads TGTGCCAGCAGCTTAGGTCCAGGGGACACCATATATTTT.